Each of the 17 T cell receptor beta chains below was sequenced from the same sample in a study of cytomegalovirus exposure and HLA in healthy donors. TCRdb's table, derived via immunoSEQ multiplex PCR, lists solely in-frame clones and lacks some. This table has 150,000 to 200,000 clones, 86% appearing once. Material for sequencing was PBMCs. These receptor sequences come from a young man in good health and CMV-seropositive.

The CDR3 sequence: CASSLPLGTQYF. In DNA, the CDR3 is TGTGCCAGCAGTCTCCCCCTGGGTACGCAGTATTTT. The chain carries TRBV6-5 and TRBJ2-3; D gene unclear. The germline gives CDR1 MNHEY, CDR2 SVGAGI. Trimming shortened V by 5 bases and J by 8 bases, and 11 bases separated the two germline ends. The CDR3 sequence is 12 residues long.

To note about this clone: An end of the junction does not agree with germline; a read error may underlie this. The CDR3 bases are TGTGCTAGCAGCTTAACAGCAGCCTACGAGCAGTACTTC. This encodes CASSLTAAYEQYF. V and J are TRBV7-7 and TRBJ2-7; D remains unclear. Per the germline V gene, CDR1 is SSHAT and CDR2 is FNYEAQ (reference sequence). The CDR3 loop spans 13 amino acids.

The rearrangement joins TRBV5-1 to TRBJ2-1, with D possibly being TRBD2 (5 bases). Between the trimmed V and J ends, which lost 4 bases and 16 bases, there was a span of 21 bases. Per germline, CDR1 SGHRS and CDR2 YFSETQ. The length of the CDR3 is 13 residues. CDR3 nucleotide sequence: TGCGCCAGCAGCCTCAATGGAGGCCCGATCCGATTCTTC. Its protein is CASSLNGGPIRFF. Using reference TRBV5-1 and TRBJ2-1 for the parts outside the CDR3, the full variable domain is KAGVTQTPRYLIKTRGQQVTLSCSPISGHRSVSWYQQTPGQGLQFLFEYFSETQRNKGNFPGRFSGRQFSNSRSEMNVSTLELGDSALYLCASSLNGGPIRFFGPGTRLTVL.

The rearrangement joins TRBV7-7 to TRBJ2-5, with 10 nucleotides matching TRBD1. Per germline, CDR1 SSHAT and CDR2 FNYEAQ (reference sequence). CDR3 length equals 15 residues. The ends lost 5 bases at V and 2 bases at J; junction bases unmatched: 5. The CDR3 DNA reads as TGTGCCAGCAGCCGGGACAGGGGAGAACAAGAGACCCAGTACTTC. As protein: CASSRDRGEQETQYF.

The chain is built from TRBV23-1 and TRBJ2-7, with D uncertain. TRBV23-1 is noted as an ORF with a role that remains uncertain. V lost 1 base and J lost 0, with 10 bases in between. CDR3 size: 15 residues. CDR3 amino acids: CASSQLAQDSYEQYF. The DNA of the CDR3 is TGCGCCAGCAGTCAATTAGCCCAGGACTCCTACGAGCAGTACTTC.

The V call is TRBV28, the J call TRBJ2-7; TRBD1 agrees at 10 bases. CDR1 and CDR2 from the germline V gene are MDHEN and SYDVKM. J gave up 4 bases and V 5 bases, and 11 bases lay outside the gene matches. The CDR3 runs to 16 residues. CDR3: CASSPPSGTGAYEQYF. DNA for the CDR3: TGTGCCAGCAGTCCCCCCTCCGGGACAGGGGCATACGAGCAGTACTTC.

The chain uses TRBV7-3 and TRBJ2-1; no clear D gene. This CDR3 spans 13 amino acids. Trimming cost V 5 bases and J 5 bases, with 10 bases left between them. Germline CDR1 is SGHTA and CDR2 is FQGTGA. CDR3 in DNA: TGTGCCAGCAGCCGAGCGAGCCACAATGAGCAGTTCTTC. This gives the protein CASSRASHNEQFF. The full variable domain, its missing parts supplied by reference TRBV7-3 and TRBJ2-1, is GAGVSQTPSNKVTEKGKYVELRCDPISGHTALYWYRQSLGQGPEFLIYFQGTGAADDSGLPNDRFFAVRPEGSVSTLKIQRTERGDSAVYLCASSRASHNEQFFGPGTRLTVL.

This clone was seen once. The chain recombines TRBV5-1 with TRBJ2-3; the match to TRBD2 covers 10 bases. Germline CDR1 reads SGHRS; CDR2 reads YFSETQ. This CDR3 comprises 14 residues. V gave up 2 bases and J gave up 5 bases; unmatched junction bases: 2. The CDR3 DNA follows: TGCGCCAGCAGCTTAGCGGGAGGGATAGATACGCAGTATTTT. Translation gives CASSLAGGIDTQYF.

The CDR3 loop reads CASTGQGSYEQYF. In DNA form, the CDR3 reads TGTGCCAGCACCGGACAGGGTTCCTACGAGCAGTACTTC. The V call is TRBV6-5, the J call TRBJ2-7; 8 positions agree with TRBD1. Losses at the gene ends were 7 bases for V and 1 base for J; bases not matched to a gene: 3. The CDR3 totals 13 residues. CDR1 and CDR2 from the germline V gene are MNHEY and SVGAGI.

This clone occurred once. The V gene is TRBV5-6, the J gene TRBJ1-1; D is unresolved. V was pared by 3 bases and J by 3 bases, with 21 bases between. This CDR3 region has 17 residues. CDR1 and CDR2 from the germline V gene are SGHDT and YYEEEE. CDR3 bases: TGTGCCAGCAGCTCTAGCACCGGGAACCCCGTGGACACTGAAGCTTTCTTT. The encoded protein is CASSSSTGNPVDTEAFF.

This chain links TRBV4-3 with TRBJ2-1; D is possibly TRBD1 (6 bases). Per germline, CDR1 LGHNA and CDR2 YSLEER. V lost 2 bases, J lost 6 bases, and 14 bases lay in between. The CDR3 sequence is 15 residues long. The DNA for the CDR3 is TGCGCCAGCAGCCAATCAAAGGACAGAACCAATGAGCAGTTCTTC. Protein sequence: CASSQSKDRTNEQFF.

The chain carries TRBV5-4 and TRBJ2-2, with a tentative D call TRBD1 (5 bases). CDR1 SGHNT and CDR2 YYREEE come from the germline V gene (reference sequence). CDR3 size: 16 residues. V dropped 2 bases and J dropped 1 base, with 12 bases sitting between them. The CDR3 bases are TGTGCCAGCAGCTTCAATGGGGCAGGGAACACCGGGGAGCTGTTTTTT. Amino acid sequence: CASSFNGAGNTGELFF.

This chain links TRBV4-1 with TRBJ2-7; D is unclear. With 2 bases removed from V and 2 bases from J, the gap between germline ends came to 10 bases. This CDR3 contains 14 residues. In germline, CDR1 is MGHRA, CDR2 YSYEKL. CDR3 DNA sequence: TGCGCCAGCAGCCAACGGGCCGAAACCTACGAGCAGTACTTC. Amino acids: CASSQRAETYEQYF.

This rearrangement joins TRBV7-7 to TRBJ2-1; possibly TRBD2 for D (6 bases). The germline V gene encodes CDR1 SSHAT and CDR2 FNYEAQ (reference sequence). This CDR3 has 17 amino acids. Trimming took off 5 bases at V and 4 bases at J, with 21 bases between the two ends. The CDR3 reads CASSPRVSAGSYNEQFF. CDR3 in DNA: TGTGCCAGCAGCCCCAGAGTTTCGGCGGGGAGTTACAATGAGCAGTTCTTC.

The rearrangement joins TRBV19 to TRBJ2-1; a weak D match, TRBD1 (5 bases). This CDR3 is built from 10 residues. V shed 10 bases and J shed 8 bases, with 9 bases lying between them. CDR1 and CDR2 from the germline V gene are LNHDA and SQIVND (reference sequence). The CDR3 coding sequence is TGTGCCACCAAAGGGGATGAGCAGTTCTTC. It is translated as CATKGDEQFF.

The V and J genes are TRBV9 and TRBJ2-7; no clear D gene. V gave up 0 bases and J gave up 0 bases, with 10 bases separating them. From germline, CDR1 is SGDLS and CDR2 YYNGEE. This CDR3 has 15 amino acids. CDR3 residues: CASSVGVQSSYEQYF. CDR3 DNA sequence: TGTGCCAGCAGCGTAGGTGTCCAGAGCTCCTACGAGCAGTACTTC.

V and J are TRBV9 and TRBJ2-7; possibly TRBD1 or TRBD2 for D (5 bases each). V was cut by 0 bases and J by 0 bases, with 10 bases left in between. Germline CDR1 SGDLS, CDR2 YYNGEE. The CDR3 consists of 15 residues. CDR3 in DNA: TGTGCCAGCAGCGTAGGAGGGGCGAGCTCCTACGAGCAGTACTTC. Amino acid sequence: CASSVGGASSYEQYF.